Listed below are T cell receptor beta chains from one sample, sequenced in a study of T cell repertoires in aging, cancer and after chemotherapy. Via MiXCR, TCRdb re-called the multiplex PCR reads, giving one row per CDR3 protein. The data show 1,500 to 2,000 distinct CDR3 sequences, 28% seen once. The sequencing sample was made of blood. These receptor sequences come from a human donor in good health. Each CDR3 is given with its conserved first and last residue. The D gene is left open where the match is weak. Expanded clones are given a class, and other clones once, few, many or no size at all.

cdr3_nt	cdr3_aa	cdr3_length	d_call	clone_size	v_call	j_call
TGTGCCAGCAGCCTGACAGGGTATACCTACAATGAGCAGTTCTTC	CASSLTGYTYNEQFF	15	TRBD1	hyperexpanded	TRBV11-1	TRBJ2-1
TGTGCCAGCAGCTTAAGAGACTATGGCTACACCTTC	CASSLRDYGYTF	12	NA	few	TRBV11-2	TRBJ1-2
TGTGCCAGCAGCTTCCAAGGGAGAGATCACGAGCAGTACTTC	CASSFQGRDHEQYF	14	NA	medium-sized	TRBV7-2	TRBJ2-7
TGTGCCACCAGTGATGGGGGACTAGCGGGATCCTCCTACGAGCAGTACTTC	CATSDGGLAGSSYEQYF	17	TRBD2	NA	TRBV24-1	TRBJ2-7
TGTGCCAGCGGACAGGGGTATTACGAGCAGTACTTC	CASGQGYYEQYF	12	TRBD1	few	TRBV6-2/TRBV6-3	TRBJ2-7
TGTGCGGCCCCCAGGTACTCTGGAAACACCATATATTTT	CAAPRYSGNTIYF	13	NA	medium-sized	TRBV30	TRBJ1-3
TGTGCCAGCAGTGTAGTCGCAAGCTCTGGGGCCAACGTCCTGACTTTC	CASSVVASSGANVLTF	16	NA	medium-sized	TRBV6-4	TRBJ2-6
TGTGCCAGTCCCCCGACAGGACGCACAGATACGCAGTATTTT	CASPPTGRTDTQYF	14	NA	NA	TRBV27	TRBJ2-3
TGCGCCAGCAGCTTGGCCGAGGAAAACAATGAGCAGTTCTTC	CASSLAEENNEQFF	14	NA	NA	TRBV5-1	TRBJ2-1
TGTGCCAGCAGAAGGGAGTCAGGGGGCAGGGAGACCCAGTACTTC	CASRRESGGRETQYF	15	TRBD1	NA	TRBV7-2	TRBJ2-5
TGTGCCAGCACCCCAGAGGTCTTT	CASTPEVF	8	NA	NA	TRBV7-9	TRBJ1-1
TGCGCCAGCAGCTTGTTCGGGACAGGGGTGATCAATGAGCAGTTCTTC	CASSLFGTGVINEQFF	16	TRBD1	NA	TRBV5-1	TRBJ2-1
TGCAGTGCTAGTGGGAAACTAGGACAAGAAGAGACCCAGTACTTC	CSASGKLGQEETQYF	15	NA	few	TRBV20-1	TRBJ2-5
TGTGCCTGGGCCGGGACAGACTCCTACGAGCAGTACTTC	CAWAGTDSYEQYF	13	TRBD1	medium-sized	TRBV30	TRBJ2-7
TGTGCCAGCAGTGACTCGACAAAAATCGGGGGGGAATACGAGCAGTACTTC	CASSDSTKIGGEYEQYF	17	TRBD2	NA	TRBV6-5	TRBJ2-7
TGTGCCTGGAGTGTACCTGGGAGGGGAAATCAGCCCCAGCATTTT	CAWSVPGRGNQPQHF	15	NA	NA	TRBV30	TRBJ1-5
TGCAGCGTTGCGGCAGCCCTGGGTCAGCCCCAGCATTTT	CSVAAALGQPQHF	13	NA	large	TRBV29-1	TRBJ1-5
TGTGCCAGCAGTTTAGGTTTGGGGGCGGAAAAACTGTTTTTT	CASSLGLGAEKLFF	14	NA	NA	TRBV12-3/TRBV12-4	TRBJ1-4
TGTGCCAGCAGTGGTAGCGGGGGAGTCTTCAATGAGCAGTTCTTC	CASSGSGGVFNEQFF	15	TRBD2	NA	TRBV2	TRBJ2-1
TGCGCCAGCAGCTTTGGGGGGCTTGGAGAAAAACTGTTTTTT	CASSFGGLGEKLFF	14	NA	NA	TRBV5-1	TRBJ1-4
TGTGCCAGGTTGGGGGGGGTGCAGGTTTTTGCTGAAGCTTTCTTT	CARLGGVQVFAEAFF	15	NA	few	TRBV27	TRBJ1-1
TGTGCCACCAGTGATACGAGGGCCGAGGGCACCGGGGAGCTGTTTTTT	CATSDTRAEGTGELFF	16	NA	NA	TRBV24-1	TRBJ2-2
TGTGCCAGCAGGACCCAAGGGGGGAGTATAGCTGGGGCAAACGTCCTGACTTTC	CASRTQGGSIAGANVLTF	18	NA	once	TRBV27	TRBJ2-6
TGCGCCAGCAGCCAAGATAGGGGCTACGAGCAGTACTTC	CASSQDRGYEQYF	13	NA	NA	TRBV4-3	TRBJ2-7
TGTGCCAGCAGCTGGACAGGGTCCGAGCAGTACTTC	CASSWTGSEQYF	12	TRBD1	NA	TRBV11-1	TRBJ2-7
TGTGCCAGCAGCTTAGCACAGATAAGCTCCTACGAGCAGTACTTC	CASSLAQISSYEQYF	15	NA	few	TRBV11-1	TRBJ2-7
TGTGCCAGCACCATGGGGGGGCCGACCTATAATTCACCCCTCCACTTT	CASTMGGPTYNSPLHF	16	NA	few	TRBV28	TRBJ1-6
TGTGCCAGCAGCGAGGGGACAGCTTATGGCTACACCTTC	CASSEGTAYGYTF	13	TRBD1	few	TRBV9	TRBJ1-2
TGTGCCAGCAGTTACCCCGGGGAGCTGTTTTTT	CASSYPGELFF	11	NA	large	TRBV6-2/TRBV6-3	TRBJ2-2
TGTGCCAGCAGTTTAGCGGCGAGCAATCAGCCCCAGCATTTT	CASSLAASNQPQHF	14	NA	few	TRBV12-3/TRBV12-4	TRBJ1-5
TGTGCCAGCAGCCAAGCCACCCCCTACGAGCAGTACTTC	CASSQATPYEQYF	13	NA	few	TRBV4-2	TRBJ2-7
TGTGCCAGCAGTTATAGGACAGGGGTGGGAACTGAAGCTTTCTTT	CASSYRTGVGTEAFF	15	TRBD1	NA	TRBV7-6	TRBJ1-1
TGTGCCAGCTGCCCCTTACAGGGTTCCATGAGGGGACGAGAAAAACTGTTTTTT	CASCPLQGSMRGREKLFF	18	NA	NA	TRBV6-5	TRBJ1-4
TGTGCCTGGAGCCTACGCCTCGGCACGAACACCGGGGAGCTGTTTTTT	CAWSLRLGTNTGELFF	16	NA	large	TRBV30	TRBJ2-2
TGCAGTGCTAGCGGCCAGGCGAGCACCGGGGAGCTGTTTTTT	CSASGQASTGELFF	14	NA	NA	TRBV20-1	TRBJ2-2
TGCAGCGTTGTGGCGGCGGCACAGATCCAAGAGACCCAGTACTTC	CSVVAAAQIQETQYF	15	NA	large	TRBV29-1	TRBJ2-5
TGTGCCAGCAGCTTAGATTCGGGTGCAAGGGCCACAGATACGCAGTATTTT	CASSLDSGARATDTQYF	17	NA	large	TRBV11-1	TRBJ2-3
TGTGCCAGCAGTTTACAGGGTTTTAGCAATCAGCCCCAGCATTTT	CASSLQGFSNQPQHF	15	NA	NA	TRBV6-5	TRBJ1-5